The 9 T cell receptor beta chains presented below share a single source sample, sequenced in a study of shared clonotypes between healthy human individuals (dated by TCRdb to 2020 to 2022). Libraries came from the immunoSEQ multiplex PCR assay. TCRdb re-hosts the immuneACCESS table, in-frame sequences only. Its copies lack some clones; in the studies checked, an unresolved V gene accounts for under half of them, and the cause for the rest is not known. For this sample the table gives about 2.1 million clones, of which 93% were detected only once. The biggest ten clones account for approximately 1.6% of the sample. For the CD8 naive samples, CD45RO-negative cells were positively selected for CCR7, yielding a CD45RA+CCR7+ population from which TemRA cells were excluded. Sequencing input: naive CD8+ T cells from PBMCs. The sample's cell subset or site label is to be understood as: CD45RA+CCR7+. The receptors shown here come from a man younger than 35 in good health. Some clones in this sample may be carry-over from other donors' samples.

The chain carries TRBV28 and TRBJ2-1; TRBD2 agrees at 9 bases. In germline, CDR1 is MDHEN, CDR2 SYDVKM. The CDR3 runs 19 residues. Trimming cost V 3 bases and J 5 bases; bases outside gene matches: 17. CDR3 DNA: TGTGCCAGCAGTTTGGTGACTAGCGGAGACCACCGGACGAACAATGAGCAGTTCTTC. The encoded protein is CASSLVTSGDHRTNNEQFF.

The V call is TRBV5-6, the J call TRBJ2-7; TRBD1 is a possible D gene (6 bases). Germline lookup yields CDR1 SGHDT and CDR2 YYEEEE. The CDR3 is made up of 15 amino acids. With 0 bases removed from V and 3 bases from J, the gap between germline ends came to 13 bases. This CDR3 reads CASSLEAGVRYEQYF. The DNA for the CDR3 is TGTGCCAGCAGCTTGGAGGCAGGGGTTCGCTACGAGCAGTACTTC.

V gene TRBV5-6 combines with J gene TRBJ2-1; D assignment may be TRBD1 or TRBD2 (6 bases each). The V gene lost 5 bases and the J gene lost 7 bases, with 19 bases spanning the gap. CDR3 length: 15 amino acids. Germline CDR1 and CDR2: SGHDT and YYEEEE. The DNA of the CDR3 is TGTGCCAGCAGTCCCCTGCCGGGGGCTCTAAATGAGCAGTTCTTC. This encodes CASSPLPGALNEQFF.

With respect to this clone: One junction end disagrees with the germline gene, perhaps due to a read error. The V and J genes are TRBV6-4 and TRBJ2-3; TRBD2 aligns across 11 bases. Germline CDR1 is MRHNA and CDR2 is SNTAGT. CDR3 length: 12 residues. The CDR3 DNA follows: TGTGCCAGCCGCGATCCTAGCGGGAGGTTGGATTTT. Translated: CASRDPSGRLDF.

The chain has TRBV13 and TRBJ2-3, with 8 bases aligning to TRBD1. Trimming took 4 bases from V and 4 from J; bases not matched to a gene: 13. CDR3 length equals 17 residues. CDR1 PRHDT and CDR2 FYEKMQ come from the germline V gene (reference sequence). Written as DNA, the CDR3 is TGTGCCAGCAGCTCTTCTGGACAGGGAGGATGGGCAGATACGCAGTATTTT. Protein: CASSSSGQGGWADTQYF.

The V and J genes are TRBV2 and TRBJ1-1; D may be TRBD1 (5 bases). Germline CDR1 is SNHLY and CDR2 is FYNNEI. The length of the CDR3 is 16 residues. V shed 4 bases and J shed 0 bases, with 15 bases lying between them. The CDR3 spells CASSGTQTSLNTEAFF. The CDR3 DNA reads as TGTGCCAGCAGTGGGACACAGACCTCCCTGAACACTGAAGCTTTCTTT.

This clone came up a few times. The same CDR3 can be traced to other DNA sequences in this sample. The J gene is TRBJ1-1, the V gene TRBV7-9; D is uncertain. This CDR3 is built from 12 residues. CDR1 is SEHNR and CDR2 is FQNEAQ in the germline V gene (reference sequence). V dropped 5 bases and J dropped 4 bases, with 8 bases sitting between them. CDR3 loop: CASSPRVTEAFF. The CDR3 coding sequence is TGTGCCAGCAGCCCGCGGGTCACTGAAGCTTTCTTT.

There are a few counts of this clone. The V gene is TRBV2, the J gene TRBJ1-5; possibly TRBD1 for D (5 bases). This CDR3 is built from 15 residues. V lost 2 bases and J 7 bases, leaving 15 bases between the germline ends. Germline V gives CDR1 SNHLY, CDR2 FYNNEI. The CDR3 loop is CASSEPGREGQPQHF. The CDR3 DNA sequence: TGTGCCAGCAGTGAACCGGGGCGAGAGGGGCAGCCCCAGCATTTT.

The table lists this clone with a few counts. The genes are TRBV7-9 and TRBJ2-3; TRBD2 matches 9 bases. The ends lost 5 bases at V and 4 bases at J; junction bases unmatched: 13. Germline V gives CDR1 SEHNR, CDR2 FQNEAQ (reference sequence). This CDR3 comprises 17 residues. The chain's CDR3 is CASSGPGLASPPDTQYF. The CDR3 DNA is TGTGCCAGCAGCGGTCCGGGACTAGCATCCCCCCCAGATACGCAGTATTTT.